Following are 2 T cell receptor beta chains from one sample sequenced in a study of T cells in Graves' hyperthyroidism and ophthalmopathy. Amplified TCR beta CDR3 regions derived from RNA transcripts. Initially, a first-round RT-PCR of the TCR CDR3 employed the HTBI primer set. TCRdb ran MiXCR on the multiplex PCR reads and lists one entry per CDR3 protein. The table shows about 420,000 distinct CDR3 sequences, with about 13% occurring only once. Specimen: blood. These receptor sequences come from a woman aged 18-35 years with Graves' hyperthyroidism.

The rearrangement uses TRBV19 and TRBJ2-1; 7 bases line up with TRBD2. This CDR3 has 15 residues. J lost 5 bases, V lost 2 bases, and 6 bases had no gene match. CDR1 LNHDA and CDR2 SQIVND come from the germline V gene (reference sequence). The CDR3 sequence is CASSIFGGGDNEQFF. In nucleotides, the CDR3 is TGTGCCAGTAGTATATTTGGGGGAGGGGACAATGAGCAGTTCTTC.

The genes are TRBV20-1 and TRBJ1-2; unclear D gene. From germline, CDR1 is DFQATT and CDR2 SNEGSKA (reference sequence). The CDR3 has 13 amino acids. V lost 6 bases, J lost 2 bases, and 13 bases lay in between. Here the CDR3 reads CSAPLEQNYGYTF. The CDR3, as DNA: TGCAGTGCCCCTTTGGAGCAAAACTATGGCTACACCTTC.